The 30 T cell receptor beta chains given below trace back to one sample, sequenced in a study of regulatory T cells in long-lasting Graves disease. Time point reported: newly diagnosed GD, antithyroid drugs for less than 3 months. Isolated PBMC RNA provided the starting material for the TCR library. Researchers made TCR beta libraries by using iRepertoire HTBI primers and running Arm-PCR on CDR3 regions. One entry per CDR3 protein, called by TCRdb with MiXCR from the multiplex PCR reads. In the table there are 580,000 or so distinct CDR3 sequences, roughly 16% of which are singletons. The sample was also linked to a second study, of T cells in Graves' hyperthyroidism and ophthalmopathy.

The sample consisted of peripheral blood mononuclear cells (PBMCs), taken at new diagnosis, from a patient treated with antithyroid drugs. The receptors were sampled from a man younger than 35 with Graves disease.

This clonotype was seen many times. This chain uses TRBV30 with TRBJ1-5; D remains ambiguous. Germline values: CDR1 GTSNPN, CDR2 SVGIG (reference sequence). The CDR3 length is 12 residues. V shed 2 bases and J shed 4 bases, with 6 bases lying between them. CDR3 sequence: CAWSTPNQPQHF. CDR3 DNA: TGTGCCTGGAGTACCCCGAATCAGCCCCAGCATTTT. The entire variable domain, with the rest obtained from reference TRBV30 and TRBJ1-5, is as follows: SQTIHQWPATLVQPVGSPLSLECTVEGTSNPNLYWYRQAAGRGLQLLFYSVGIGQISSEVPQNLSASRPQDRQFILSSKKLLLSDSGFYLCAWSTPNQPQHFGDGTRLSIL.

A few counts support this clonotype. V is TRBV6-2 or TRBV6-3 and J is TRBJ1-5, with a weak D call TRBD1 (6 bases). The germline gives CDR1 MNHEY, CDR2 SVGEGT. V lost 4 bases and J 0 bases, leaving 13 bases between the germline ends. The CDR3 length is 16 residues. The CDR3 DNA reads as TGTGCCAGCAGTTTACACAGGGTTTATAGCAATCAGCCCCAGCATTTT. It codes for CASSLHRVYSNQPQHF.

Worth noting for this clonotype: This may stem from a read error, because a much larger clone lies one nucleotide away. The V and J genes are TRBV7-9 and TRBJ2-1, with no clear D. From germline, CDR1 is SEHNR and CDR2 FQNEAQ (reference sequence). The CDR3 extends over 11 amino acids. For the CDR3, the DNA is TGTGCCAGCCAGACCAGGAATGGGCAGTTCTTC. Protein sequence: CASQTRNGQFF.

The V gene is TRBV11-2, the J gene TRBJ1-2; 10 bases align to TRBD1. CDR3 length: 16 amino acids. From germline, CDR1 is SGHAT and CDR2 FQNNGV. V gave up 4 bases and J gave up 6 bases; unmatched junction bases: 11. The CDR3 region is CASSSIRDRGVHGYTF. As DNA, the CDR3 is TGTGCCAGCAGCTCAATCCGGGACAGGGGTGTACATGGCTACACCTTC.

In this sample, this clonotype turned up many times. The rearrangement links TRBV11-2 to TRBJ2-2; TRBD1 is a possible D gene (5 bases). The CDR3 runs 16 residues. In germline, CDR1 is SGHAT, CDR2 FQNNGV. V shed 3 bases and J shed 5 bases, with 16 bases lying between them. CDR3 sequence (DNA): TGTGCCAGCAGCTTGGAACAGGTCTTAGGGACCGGGGAGCTGTTTTTT. Amino acids: CASSLEQVLGTGELFF.

This clonotype was found a few times. The genes are TRBV6-1 and TRBJ1-5; weak D call: TRBD1 (5 bases). The V end was cut by 8 bases, the J end by 2 bases, with 13 bases between. Germline CDR1 is MNHNS and CDR2 is SASEGT. CDR3 length: 14 amino acids. The CDR3 nucleotides read TGTGCCAGCGCCTTGGACAAACGCAATCAGCCCCAGCATTTT. Translated: CASALDKRNQPQHF.

The chain uses TRBV27 and TRBJ1-2; 11 bases map to TRBD1. CDR1 is MNHEY and CDR2 is SMNVEV in the germline V gene (reference sequence). The CDR3 contains 12 residues. The V and J ends lost 8 bases and 7 bases, in that order; junction bases with no gene match: 3. The CDR3 here is CASGQGASGYTF. The CDR3 DNA sequence: TGTGCCAGCGGACAGGGGGCGAGTGGCTACACCTTC.

This clonotype has at least ten counts. The chain recombines TRBV2 with TRBJ1-1; possibly TRBD1 for D (6 bases). Trimming cost V 6 bases and J 4 bases, with 18 bases left between them. This CDR3 comprises 15 residues. CDR1 and CDR2 (germline): SNHLY, FYNNEI. For the CDR3, the DNA is TGTGCCAGCAGGACGTTAGGGGGTAGGGGCACTGAAGCTTTCTTT. It codes for CASRTLGGRGTEAFF.

The rearrangement joins TRBV7-9 to TRBJ1-4; TRBD1 might be the D (5 bases). V shed 4 bases and J shed 4 bases, with 16 bases lying between them. Germline V gene sequence: CDR1 SEHNR, CDR2 FQNEAQ (reference sequence). CDR3 length equals 16 residues. The CDR3 reads CASSYWIGGYNEKLFF. The CDR3 region has the DNA TGTGCCAGCAGCTACTGGATCGGGGGTTATAATGAAAAACTGTTTTTT.

This clonotype was seen at least ten times. The genes are TRBV28 and TRBJ2-4; D not certain. Between the trimmed V and J ends, which lost 1 base and 0 bases, there was a span of 7 bases. Germline V lookup: CDR1 MDHEN, CDR2 SYDVKM. The CDR3 extends over 15 amino acids. The CDR3 DNA reads TGTGCCAGCAGTTTATCCGGTCTAGCCAAAAACATTCAGTACTTC. Protein product: CASSLSGLAKNIQYF. Complete variable domain (other parts from reference TRBV28 and TRBJ2-4): DVKVTQSSRYLVKRTGEKVFLECVQDMDHENMFWYRQDPGLGLRLIYFSYDVKMKEKGDIPEGYSVSREKKERFSLILESASTNQTSMYLCASSLSGLAKNIQYFGAGTRLSVL.

About this clonotype: No conserved phenylalanine or tryptophan ends this CDR3, so it is likely a read error. The chain combines TRBV24-1 with TRBJ1-1, with D maybe TRBD1 (5 bases). CDR1 and CDR2 from the germline V gene are KGHDR and SFDVKD. CDR3 length: 14 amino acids. Trimming removed 3 bases at V and 5 bases at J, with 12 bases between. The CDR3 is CATSDTGGSTEAFS. The CDR3 coding sequence is TGTGCCACCAGTGATACTGGGGGGTCGACTGAAGCTTTCTCT.

This clonotype has only a few counts. This chain uses TRBV18 with TRBJ2-7; weak D call: TRBD2 (5 bases). The germline gives CDR1 KGHSH, CDR2 LQKENI. V lost 1 base and J lost 2, with 9 bases in between. The CDR3 is 14 residues long. Here the CDR3 reads CASSPLEGPYEQYF. The CDR3 DNA follows: TGTGCCAGCTCACCACTCGAGGGCCCCTACGAGCAGTACTTC.

V is TRBV19 and J is TRBJ1-1; TRBD1 matches at 7 bases. CDR1 and CDR2 from the germline V gene are LNHDA and SQIVND (reference sequence). After removal of 4 bases from V and 7 bases from J, the junction contained 3 bases not matched to a gene. The CDR3 totals 12 residues. This CDR3 is CASSNRDSEAFF. CDR3 bases: TGTGCCAGTAGTAACCGGGACAGTGAAGCTTTCTTT.

This clonotype was recorded a few times. CDR3 DNA sequence: TGTGCCAGCAGCCAAGATTTGTCAGGAGTGGGGGGGGAGCAGTACTTC. This codes for CASSQDLSGVGGEQYF. J is TRBJ2-7 and V is TRBV4-2; 7 nucleotides align to TRBD2. J lost 7 bases, V lost 0 bases, and 12 bases had no gene match. The CDR3 extends over 16 amino acids. CDR1 LGHNA and CDR2 YNFKEQ come from the germline V gene.

Many counts were recorded for this clonotype. This sequence joins TRBV27 and TRBJ2-3; no clear D gene. CDR1 and CDR2 (germline): MNHEY, SMNVEV (reference sequence). This CDR3 comprises 13 residues. Trimming removed 2 bases at V and 3 bases at J, with 6 bases between. CDR3 nucleotide sequence: TGTGCCAGCAGTTTAGCGGAGACAGATACGCAGTATTTT. Translation gives CASSLAETDTQYF.

The V call is TRBV15, the J call TRBJ2-7, with a possible D match to TRBD1 (6 bases). V gave up 5 bases and J gave up 3 bases, with 8 bases separating them. The CDR3 has 12 amino acids. Germline CDR1 reads LNHNV; CDR2 reads YYDKDF (reference sequence). In DNA form, the CDR3 reads TGTGCCACCAGCGCACAGGGCTACGAGCAGTACTTC. Residues: CATSAQGYEQYF.

To note about this clonotype: Mismatch with germline at one junction end may stem from a read error. The CDR3 spells CASSPGTGGAF. The CDR3 nucleotides are TGTGCCAGTAGTCCCGGGACAGGTGGGGCTTTT. J is TRBJ1-1 and V is TRBV19; 8 bases fit TRBD1. The germline V gene encodes CDR1 LNHDA and CDR2 SQIVND (reference sequence). This CDR3 spans 11 amino acids.

There are a few counts of this clonotype. The V gene is TRBV20-1, the J gene TRBJ1-1; no clear D. This CDR3 has 14 amino acids. V was cut by 0 bases and J by 3 bases, with 11 bases left in between. The germline V gene has CDR1 DFQATT and CDR2 SNEGSKA (reference sequence). The CDR3 region has the DNA TGCAGTGCTAGAGATTTCCGACTTTACACTGAAGCTTTCTTT. As protein: CSARDFRLYTEAFF.

The J gene is TRBJ2-7, the V gene TRBV28; 10 bases are shared with TRBD2. V was pared by 6 bases and J by 0 bases, with 5 bases of the junction left unmatched. The CDR3 extends over 15 amino acids. Germline V lookup: CDR1 MDHEN, CDR2 SYDVKM. DNA for the CDR3: TGTGCCAGCAGGGACGGGACTAGCGTCTCCTACGAGCAGTACTTC. Its translation: CASRDGTSVSYEQYF.

The V gene is TRBV4-1, the J gene TRBJ1-2; the match to TRBD1 covers 11 bases. CDR1 is MGHRA and CDR2 is YSYEKL in the germline V gene. The trim removed 3 bases at V and 7 bases at J, leaving 13 bases unmatched. The CDR3 is 17 amino acids. As DNA, the CDR3 is TGCGCCAGCAGCCAGGATTCGGGACAGGGGGAATTAGGTGGCTACACCTTC. This encodes CASSQDSGQGELGGYTF.

V usage is TRBV5-4 and J usage is TRBJ2-7; tentatively, D is TRBD1 (5 bases). V was shortened by 0 bases and J by 6 bases, with 10 bases between the two germline ends. The CDR3 length is 13 residues. The germline V gene encodes CDR1 SGHNT and CDR2 YYREEE (reference sequence). The CDR3 here is CASSLASQGEQYF. CDR3 nucleotides: TGTGCCAGCAGCTTGGCATCCCAGGGCGAGCAGTACTTC. Full variable domain (outside the CDR3, taken from reference TRBV5-4 and TRBJ2-7): ETGVTQSPTHLIKTRGQQVTLRCSSQSGHNTVSWYQQALGQGPQFIFQYYREEENGRGNFPPRFSGLQFPNYSSELNVNALELDDSALYLCASSLASQGEQYFGPGTRLTVT.

The table lists this clonotype with many counts. The chain joins TRBV28 to TRBJ2-1; D may be TRBD2 (6 bases). The germline V gene has CDR1 MDHEN and CDR2 SYDVKM. Trimming pared 5 bases from V and 0 bases from J, leaving 11 bases between. The CDR3 has 15 residues. DNA for the CDR3: TGTGCCAGCAGTGAGCTAGCGACCTCCTACAATGAGCAGTTCTTC. Its protein product is CASSELATSYNEQFF.

This clonotype was counted between two and nine times. This chain links TRBV6-1 with TRBJ2-1; 9 nucleotides line up with TRBD1. The CDR3 runs 14 residues. The J segment lost 9 bases and the V segment lost 5 bases, leaving 8 bases of the junction unmatched. Germline lookup yields CDR1 MNHNS and CDR2 SASEGT. CDR3 sequence reads: CASSTYRGQGEQFF. The DNA of the CDR3 is TGTGCCAGCAGTACATACAGGGGGCAGGGTGAGCAGTTCTTC.

This clonotype was observed a handful of times. V usage is TRBV29-1 and J usage is TRBJ1-1, with 11 bases that match TRBD1. CDR3 length: 14 residues. Germline values: CDR1 SQVTM, CDR2 ANQGSEA. With V trimmed by 3 bases and J by 5 bases, 5 bases remained unmatched. The CDR3 protein is CSVEGTGGKTEAFF. The CDR3 nucleotides read TGCAGCGTTGAGGGGACAGGGGGTAAAACTGAAGCTTTCTTT.

This clonotype was seen a few times. The chain is built from TRBV5-6 and TRBJ1-3; D not resolved. Between the trimmed V and J ends, which lost 9 bases and 1 base, there was a span of 11 bases. The CDR3 is 13 residues long. In germline, CDR1 is SGHDT, CDR2 YYEEEE. The CDR3 DNA is TGTGCCACTCAGAGGGCTTCTGGAAACACCATATATTTT. This sequence encodes CATQRASGNTIYF.

Comment on this clonotype: This may stem from a read error, because a much larger clone lies one nucleotide away. This chain connects TRBV6-5 to TRBJ2-7; 9 bases map to TRBD2. This CDR3 region has 15 residues. Germline-derived CDR1 and CDR2 are MNHEY and SVGAGI. The ends lost 2 bases at V and 0 bases at J; junction bases unmatched: 2. CDR3 bases: TGTGCCAGCAGTTACCGTAGCGGGAGCTCCTACGAGCAGTACTTC. It specifies CASSYRSGSSYEQYF.

This clonotype appeared a few times. The J gene is TRBJ1-4, the V gene TRBV6-1, with D possibly matching TRBD1 (6 bases). V lost 5 bases and J lost 8, with 15 bases in between. The CDR3 spans 14 residues. Germline V lookup: CDR1 MNHNS, CDR2 SASEGT. This chain's CDR3 is CASSKGGAGEKLFF. In DNA, the CDR3 is TGTGCCAGCAGTAAAGGGGGTGCCGGAGAAAAACTGTTTTTT.

This clonotype showed up many times. The CDR3 nucleotides are TGTGCCTGGAGGTCCGGGACCGGAGGGGGAGCTTTCTTT. It specifies CAWRSGTGGGAFF. The chain carries TRBV30 and TRBJ1-1; D may be TRBD1 (6 bases). With 3 bases removed from V and 10 bases from J, the gap between germline ends came to 18 bases. Germline CDR1 GTSNPN, CDR2 SVGIG (reference sequence). The length of the CDR3 is 13 residues.

The rearrangement uses TRBV19 and TRBJ2-7; maybe TRBD1 (6 bases). Germline CDR1 reads LNHDA; CDR2 reads SQIVND (reference sequence). This CDR3 has 13 residues. V shed 1 base and J shed 2 bases, with 6 bases lying between them. Here the CDR3 reads CASSIAGAYEQYF. In nucleotides, the CDR3 is TGTGCCAGTAGTATAGCAGGGGCCTACGAGCAGTACTTC.

A few counts support this clonotype. A much larger clone differs from this one at a single base, so this may be a read error. This chain joins TRBV3-1 and TRBJ2-1; 9 bases align to TRBD2. The CDR3 spans 16 residues. V dropped 7 bases and J dropped 4; count of bases not matched to a gene: 11. Germline V gene sequence: CDR1 LGHDT, CDR2 YNNKEL (reference sequence). The chain's CDR3 is CASTPPGLAGYNEQFF. CDR3 coding DNA: TGTGCCAGCACCCCCCCGGGTCTAGCGGGGTACAATGAGCAGTTCTTC.